The subject of this entry is one T cell receptor (beta chain). The record originates from a study of blood T cell repertoires in COVID-19. Per the original methods: Scientists estimated how many nucleated cells there were by amplifying reference gene primers. Clones were read by immunoSEQ multiplex PCR, and TCRdb kept only the in-frame ones, dropping some. The V and J calls and clone size come from that table; D and trimming were worked out from the DNA. Of around 140,000 clones listed, roughly 86% are singletons. The germline V gene encodes CDR1 SGDLS and CDR2 YYNGEE. V dropped 5 bases and J dropped 2; count of bases not matched to a gene: 4. The CDR3 totals 15 residues.

The sequenced material came from peripheral blood. The V gene is TRBV9, the J gene TRBJ2-2, with 9 bases aligning to TRBD2. This TCR was recovered from a human donor with acute or convalescent COVID-19. The donor label of this sample is uncertain. The CDR3 loop reads CASREGLANTGELFF. The CDR3 DNA reads TGTGCCAGCAGAGAGGGACTAGCTAACACCGGGGAGCTGTTTTTT. Supplemented by reference TRBV9 and TRBJ2-2, the full variable domain reads DSGVTQTPKHLITATGQRVTLRCSPRSGDLSVYWYQQSLDQGLQFLIQYYNGEERAKGNILERFSAQQFPDLHSELNLSSLELGDSALYFCASREGLANTGELFFGEGSRLTVL.